The present entry profiles one TCR beta chain with its context. The V and J ends lost 0 bases and 3 bases respectively, with 8 bases between them. Per germline, CDR1 SGHRS and CDR2 YFSETQ. CDR3 length equals 14 residues. The data were obtained in a study of blood T cell repertoires in COVID-19. Study-wide background: Spain, Italy and the United States supplied samples that represented acute and convalescent COVID-19. T cells, B-cell-depleted T cells, or PBMCs supplied cDNA or gDNA.

How the authors handled the data: Using reference gene primer amplification, nucleated cell counts were estimated. Sequencing used immunoSEQ multiplex PCR; TCRdb keeps in-frame clones, though not all of them. The V and J calls and clone size are taken from that table; D and trimming were inferred from the DNA. Of under 200,000 clones in the sample, around 74% were seen once. The chain uses TRBV5-1 and TRBJ2-3; a possible D gene is TRBD1 (5 bases). This TCR derives from a woman older than 75 with acute or convalescent COVID-19. Sequencing was carried out using peripheral blood. The CDR3 sequence: CASSLGRQTDTQYF. The CDR3 DNA reads as TGCGCCAGCAGCTTGGGTCGACAGACAGATACGCAGTATTTT.